A single sample is the source of the 25 T cell receptor beta chains below, sequenced in a study of regulatory T cells in long-lasting Graves disease. Both iRepertoire HTBI primers and Arm-PCR of CDR3 regions were used to build the TCR beta libraries. TCRdb fed the multiplex PCR reads into MiXCR, producing one record per CDR3 protein. The table records hundreds of thousands of distinct CDR3 sequences, roughly 21% of them present only once. Regarding time point: persistent/refractory GD, antithyroid drugs over 5 years with positive TRAb. RNA from PBMCs was the source of the TCR library. Sequencing was performed on peripheral blood mononuclear cells (PBMCs), taken when the disease was refractory, from a patient treated with antithyroid drugs. The source is a female donor with Graves disease.

The table lists this clonotype with a few counts. The chain couples TRBV10-3 to TRBJ1-6, with D possibly matching TRBD1 (5 bases). In germline, CDR1 is ENHRY, CDR2 SYGVKD. CDR3 length equals 15 residues. Trimming took off 0 bases at V and 5 bases at J, with 8 bases between the two ends. CDR3 coding DNA: TGTGCCATCAGTGAGTCGACAGTTGATAATTCACCCCTCCACTTT. Protein product: CAISESTVDNSPLHF.

In its sample, this clonotype was seen many times. The gene calls are TRBV24-1 and TRBJ1-1; D ambiguous. The V gene's germline CDR1 is KGHDR and CDR2 SFDVKD. CDR3 size: 13 residues. Trimming shortened V by 4 bases and J by 1 base, and 6 bases separated the two germline ends. CDR3 protein: CATSDAGNTEAFF. The CDR3 DNA sequence: TGTGCCACCAGTGACGCAGGGAACACTGAAGCTTTCTTT.

This clonotype was detected ten times or more. The chain couples TRBV12-3 or TRBV12-4 to TRBJ1-2; TRBD1 agrees at 8 bases. This CDR3 comprises 16 residues. The V segment lost 2 bases and the J segment 3 bases; nucleotides outside the gene matches: 8. The CDR3 region is CASSLIPTGDHYGYTF. The CDR3 DNA reads TGTGCCAGCAGTTTAATCCCGACAGGGGACCACTATGGCTACACCTTC.

The table lists this clonotype with many counts. The chain joins TRBV7-2 to TRBJ1-6; 9 positions agree with TRBD1. V was clipped by 5 bases and J by 9 bases; unmatched bases: 5. The CDR3 is 14 amino acids. The germline gives CDR1 SGHTA, CDR2 FQGNSA. The CDR3 DNA follows: TGTGCCAGCAGCCATACAGGGGGCAGTTCACCCCTCCACTTT. Encoded protein: CASSHTGGSSPLHF.

V gene TRBV20-1 combines with J gene TRBJ2-7, with D uncertain. Trimming took 5 bases from V and 3 from J, leaving 5 bases between them. The CDR3 is 10 residues long. Germline CDR1 and CDR2: DFQATT and SNEGSKA (reference sequence). The CDR3: CSALNYEQYF. The DNA for the CDR3 is TGCAGTGCTCTTAACTACGAGCAGTACTTC.

The chain carries TRBV3-1 and TRBJ2-7; D is ambiguous. The length of the CDR3 is 12 residues. V was shortened by 1 base and J by 7 bases, with 8 bases between the two germline ends. Germline CDR1 reads LGHDT; CDR2 reads YNNKEL (reference sequence). CDR3 in amino acids: CASSQGAGEQYF. CDR3 sequence (DNA): TGTGCCAGCAGCCAAGGCGCCGGTGAGCAGTACTTC.

In its sample, this clonotype was seen many times. The CDR3 DNA follows: TGTGCCAGCAGCCCCCCCGGGAACAATCAGCCCCAGCATTTT. This translates into CASSPPGNNQPQHF. The chain has TRBV12-3 or TRBV12-4 and TRBJ1-5, with D hard to call. V was cut by 6 bases and J by 3 bases, with 12 bases left in between. This CDR3 region has 14 residues.

The table lists this clonotype with many counts. J is TRBJ2-7 and V is TRBV20-1, with D uncertain. Per the germline V gene, CDR1 is DFQATT and CDR2 is SNEGSKA (reference sequence). The CDR3 is 15 amino acids. Trimming pared 1 base from V and 0 bases from J, leaving 13 bases between. CDR3 loop: CSARGHYLFSYEQYF. The CDR3 DNA reads TGCAGTGCTAGAGGGCACTATCTCTTCTCCTACGAGCAGTACTTC.

This clonotype was observed a few times. This chain uses TRBV7-8 with TRBJ1-5; no definite D call. Trimming removed 3 bases from V and 7 bases from J, with 10 bases in between. CDR1 and CDR2 (germline): SGHVS, FQNEAQ. The CDR3 is made up of 13 amino acids. The DNA for the CDR3 is TGTGCCAGCAGCTTCGGGCCGTCCCAGCCCCAGCATTTT. Translating gives CASSFGPSQPQHF.

This chain uses TRBV12-3 or TRBV12-4 with TRBJ2-1, with D perhaps TRBD2 (5 bases). Between the trimmed V and J ends, which lost 1 base and 0 bases, there was a span of 7 bases. The CDR3 contains 15 residues. In nucleotides, the CDR3 is TGTGCCAGCAGTTTAGGAGGGAACTCCTACAATGAGCAGTTCTTC. Amino acids: CASSLGGNSYNEQFF.

This chain uses TRBV20-1 with TRBJ1-6; D unclear. The CDR3 sequence is 12 residues long. Germline lookup yields CDR1 DFQATT and CDR2 SNEGSKA (reference sequence). V was clipped by 5 bases and J by 9 bases, with 11 bases between them. The CDR3 DNA is TGCAGTGCTCCTGATAAGGGTTCACCCCTCCACTTT. Translation gives CSAPDKGSPLHF.

This clonotype was seen a handful of times. This chain links TRBV9 with TRBJ2-5; possible D gene TRBD2, 7 bases. Trimming pared 0 bases from V and 9 bases from J, leaving 15 bases between. Germline V gives CDR1 SGDLS, CDR2 YYNGEE. The CDR3 contains 14 residues. The CDR3 region is CASSVGGGPKPQYF. The CDR3 DNA follows: TGTGCCAGCAGCGTAGGGGGGGGGCCCAAGCCCCAGTACTTC.

Points on this clonotype: As the CDR3 is not closed by the conserved phenylalanine or tryptophan, this likely results from a read error. This rearrangement joins TRBV7-8 to TRBJ1-1; D gene unclear. The CDR3 length is 14 residues. In germline, CDR1 is SGHVS, CDR2 FQNEAQ. V was clipped by 1 base and J by 2 bases, with 8 bases between them. For the CDR3, the DNA is TGTGCCAGCAGCTTAGACAGTCGAAACACTGAAGCTTTCTCT. It specifies CASSLDSRNTEAFS.

Ten or more counts support this clonotype. The chain combines TRBV28 with TRBJ1-1, with D perhaps matching TRBD1 (6 bases). Germline V gives CDR1 MDHEN, CDR2 SYDVKM. V was trimmed by 9 bases and J by 3 bases, leaving 14 bases between them. CDR3 length equals 13 residues. The CDR3 region is CASTGMRYTEAFF. The CDR3 region has the DNA TGTGCCAGTACAGGGATGCGGTACACTGAAGCTTTCTTT.

This clonotype was observed a few times. The rearrangement uses TRBV29-1 and TRBJ1-5; the D is unclear. V was shortened by 6 bases and J by 4 bases, with 13 bases between the two germline ends. This CDR3 is built from 13 residues. Germline CDR1 reads SQVTM; CDR2 reads ANQGSEA. CDR3 bases: TGCAGCGTAGCCACCGAGCGGAATCAGCCCCAGCATTTT. Translating it yields CSVATERNQPQHF.

In this sample, this clonotype turned up a few times. The chain uses TRBV19 and TRBJ2-7, with D perhaps matching TRBD1 or TRBD2 (5 bases each). Germline CDR1 is LNHDA and CDR2 is SQIVND (reference sequence). V dropped 7 bases and J dropped 5 bases, with 18 bases sitting between them. CDR3 size: 14 residues. As DNA, the CDR3 is TGTGCCAGTACCCTACCGGGGACGAAGAACGAGCAGTACTTC. It translates to CASTLPGTKNEQYF.

A remark on this clonotype: This may arise from a read error, as a much more abundant clone is one base away. J is TRBJ1-6 and V is TRBV28; TRBD1 might be the D (6 bases). Germline loops: CDR1 MDHEN, CDR2 SYDVKM. The CDR3 contains 15 residues. With 6 bases removed from V and 12 bases from J, the gap between germline ends came to 21 bases. The DNA of the CDR3 is TGTGCCAGCAGATACAAGACAGGTAGTTTGTTACCCCTCCACTTT. Translated, it gives CASRYKTGSLLPLHF.

This chain joins TRBV6-5 and TRBJ2-2; TRBD2 agrees at 8 bases. The germline CDR1 and CDR2 sequences are MNHEY and SVGAGI. The V segment lost 0 bases and the J segment 5 bases; nucleotides outside the gene matches: 14. The CDR3 is made up of 19 amino acids. In DNA, the CDR3 is TGTGCCAGCAGTTACTCGACGGTCGGGAGGGCCCCGAGGACCGGGGAGCTGTTTTTT. Translated: CASSYSTVGRAPRTGELFF.

This clonotype has a single count. The rearrangement joins TRBV20-1 to TRBJ1-6, with D possibly matching TRBD1 (5 bases). Trimming stripped 0 bases from V and 9 bases from J, with 18 bases between. Germline CDR1 reads DFQATT; CDR2 reads SNEGSKA (reference sequence). The CDR3 sequence is 16 residues long. This CDR3 reads CSARDGYGTGSSPLHF. CDR3 DNA sequence: TGCAGTGCTAGAGACGGTTACGGGACGGGCAGTTCACCCCTCCACTTT.

This chain uses TRBV9 with TRBJ2-5; TRBD2 agrees at 11 bases. In germline, CDR1 is SGDLS, CDR2 YYNGEE. J lost 2 bases, V lost 3 bases, and 6 bases had no gene match. CDR3 length: 16 amino acids. The CDR3 sequence is CASSEGGLAEQETQYF. The DNA of the CDR3 is TGTGCCAGCAGCGAGGGGGGACTAGCGGAACAAGAGACCCAGTACTTC.

The rearrangement joins TRBV24-1 to TRBJ2-7, with a weak D call TRBD1 (6 bases). Trimming pared 2 bases from V and 3 bases from J, leaving 19 bases between. CDR3 size: 17 residues. Germline lookup yields CDR1 KGHDR and CDR2 SFDVKD. The CDR3 reads CATSDSPGKDSRYEQYF. The CDR3 bases are TGTGCCACCAGTGATTCCCCGGGTAAGGACAGCCGCTACGAGCAGTACTTC.

This clonotype was seen a handful of times. The V and J genes are TRBV19 and TRBJ2-5; 9 bases map to TRBD2. J lost 5 bases, V lost 3 bases, and 4 bases had no gene match. CDR3 length: 14 amino acids. Germline V gives CDR1 LNHDA, CDR2 SQIVND (reference sequence). For the CDR3, the DNA is TGTGCCAGTAGTATCGGAGGGACTAGCGAGACCCAGTACTTC. Its translation is CASSIGGTSETQYF. The complete variable domain, with remaining parts taken from reference TRBV19 and TRBJ2-5, reads DGGITQSPKYLFRKEGQNVTLSCEQNLNHDAMYWYRQDPGQGLRLIYYSQIVNDFQKGDIAEGYSVSREKKESFPLTVTSAQKNPTAFYLCASSIGGTSETQYFGPGTRLLVL.

This clonotype occurred a few times. This rearrangement joins TRBV7-3 to TRBJ2-7; 9 nucleotides agree with TRBD2. The CDR3 is 14 residues long. Trimming cost V 2 bases and J 5 bases; bases outside gene matches: 4. From germline, CDR1 is SGHTA and CDR2 FQGTGA. CDR3 protein: CASSLRGRADEQYF. CDR3 in DNA: TGTGCCAGCAGCTTACGCGGGAGGGCCGACGAGCAGTACTTC. Variable domain in full (rest from reference TRBV7-3 and TRBJ2-7): GAGVSQTPSNKVTEKGKYVELRCDPISGHTALYWYRQSLGQGPEFLIYFQGTGAADDSGLPNDRFFAVRPEGSVSTLKIQRTERGDSAVYLCASSLRGRADEQYFGPGTRLTVT.

This chain connects TRBV30 to TRBJ2-3; 7 nucleotides match TRBD2. V lost 2 bases to trimming and J lost 2 bases; unmatched junction nucleotides: 4. From germline, CDR1 is GTSNPN and CDR2 SVGIG (reference sequence). This CDR3 has 14 residues. This chain's CDR3 is CAWSTGLLTDTQYF. The CDR3 coding sequence is TGTGCCTGGAGTACGGGACTACTCACAGATACGCAGTATTTT. Drawing the rest from reference TRBV30 and TRBJ2-3, the complete variable domain is SQTIHQWPATLVQPVGSPLSLECTVEGTSNPNLYWYRQAAGRGLQLLFYSVGIGQISSEVPQNLSASRPQDRQFILSSKKLLLSDSGFYLCAWSTGLLTDTQYFGPGTRLTVL.

J is TRBJ1-2 and V is TRBV7-6; 7 positions agree with TRBD1. Germline CDR1 is SGHVS and CDR2 is FNYEAQ. The V and J ends lost 1 base and 6 bases, in that order; junction bases with no gene match: 14. The CDR3 extends over 17 amino acids. In DNA form, the CDR3 reads TGTGCCAGCAGCTTAGAGGATAGGACAGGTGAAATCGATGGCTACACCTTC. The encoded protein is CASSLEDRTGEIDGYTF.